This T cell receptor (beta chain) was sequenced during a study of monozygotic twins with inflammatory bowel disease. Without any T cell sorting, total RNA was isolated from whole blood. The template switching step added UMIs that contained a 6-nucleotide sample barcode. From its re-call of the 5' RACE reads, TCRdb lists each CDR3 protein once, without DNA. Listed are a few hundred thousand distinct CDR3 sequences; roughly 2.6% falls within the top ten. The CDR3 loop spans 15 amino acids. From germline, CDR1 is SGDLS and CDR2 YYNGEE. The sequencing sample was made of blood. The chain couples TRBV9 to TRBJ1-3. The receptor's source is a human donor with ulcerative colitis or Crohn's disease, or a healthy co-twin of an affected twin (not recorded which). CDR3 residues: CASSVALSPSNTIYF.